Listed below are T cell receptor beta chains from one sample, sequenced in a study of cytotoxic CD8 clonotypes in ibrutinib-treated CLL. Sequenced by immunoSEQ multiplex PCR; TCRdb stores in-frame clones only, minus some. The data show about 40,000 clones, 70% seen once. The sample here was PBMCs, taken at disease progression, from a patient treated with ibrutinib. These receptors came from a human donor with chronic lymphocytic leukemia. CDR3s leave out the opening cysteine and the closing phenylalanine or tryptophan. Clone size is shown for a subset of rows, as once, few, many or a class of expanded clone.

V	J	length	size	CDR3
TRBV5-1	TRBJ1-6	15	.	ASSVGEGRGRSSPLH
TRBV5-1	TRBJ2-2	14	.	ASSLAISVDTGELF
TRBV10-1	TRBJ2-2	11	.	ASSDGNTGELF
TRBV7-8	TRBJ2-7	12	few	ASSLEVQAYEQY
TRBV5-8	TRBJ2-5	13	.	ASGRGEPIQETQY
TRBV5-4	TRBJ2-1	12	.	ASSGRGVDNEQF
TRBV6-1	TRBJ2-2	11	.	ASSVGNTGELF
TRBV6-5	TRBJ2-7	14	.	ASSYTYIGGRYEQY
TRBV7-9	TRBJ2-7	13	.	ASSSYLVGDYEQY
TRBV7-2	TRBJ1-2	11	.	ASSLKGASGYT
TRBV5-6	TRBJ2-5	13	once	ASSLAGGAQETQY
TRBV29-1	TRBJ2-1	11	.	SVEQKLRNEQF
TRBV7-3	TRBJ1-1	11	few	ASSLMQNTEAF
TRBV28	TRBJ1-5	11	.	ASYRGSNQPQH
TRBV14	TRBJ2-7	15	.	ASSQDPVGSLRSEQY
TRBV13	TRBJ2-1	10	.	ASSPPGGEQF
TRBV5-1	TRBJ2-5	14	.	ASSPKLAGAGETQY
TRBV9	TRBJ2-3	13	.	ASSPPAGGGGTQY
TRBV7-6	TRBJ1-4	12	.	ASSLARTGGALF
TRBV5-1	TRBJ2-1	12	.	ASSASQGVNEQF
TRBV27	TRBJ2-3	17	once	ASSLSPSWRGGYTDTQY
TRBV7-8	TRBJ2-7	13	.	ASSPLQGSIYEQY
TRBV6-5	TRBJ1-1	12	few	ASKKGERRTEAF
TRBV15	TRBJ2-7	13	.	ATSPGTSITYEQY
TRBV19	TRBJ2-1	14	.	ASSPQTGPSYNEQF
TRBV9	TRBJ2-7	12	.	ASSEGLAVYEQY
TRBV9	TRBJ1-1	11	.	ASSVEGYTEAF
TRBV2	TRBJ2-2	11	.	ASSARTTGELF
TRBV7-9	TRBJ1-4	14	.	ASSLDRVTANEKLF
TRBV9	TRBJ2-4	10	once	ASSASKNIQY
TRBV10-2	TRBJ2-3	12	.	ASSEWQSTDTQY
TRBV10-1	TRBJ2-2	13	.	ASSEVGRGTGELF
TRBV10-3	TRBJ2-2	11	.	AISDGNTGELF
TRBV6-6	TRBJ1-1	12	.	ASSYRTGNTEAF